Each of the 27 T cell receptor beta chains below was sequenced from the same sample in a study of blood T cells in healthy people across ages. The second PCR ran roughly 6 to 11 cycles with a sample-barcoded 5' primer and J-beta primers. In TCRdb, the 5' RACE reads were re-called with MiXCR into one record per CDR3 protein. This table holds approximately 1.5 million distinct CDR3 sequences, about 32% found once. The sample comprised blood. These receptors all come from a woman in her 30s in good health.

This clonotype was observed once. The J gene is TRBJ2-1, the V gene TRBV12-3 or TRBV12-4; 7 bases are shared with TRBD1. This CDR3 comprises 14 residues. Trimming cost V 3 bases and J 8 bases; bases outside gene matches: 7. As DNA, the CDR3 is TGTGCCAGCAGTTTTTGGGACAGTGGCGATGAGCAGTTCTTC. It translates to CASSFWDSGDEQFF.

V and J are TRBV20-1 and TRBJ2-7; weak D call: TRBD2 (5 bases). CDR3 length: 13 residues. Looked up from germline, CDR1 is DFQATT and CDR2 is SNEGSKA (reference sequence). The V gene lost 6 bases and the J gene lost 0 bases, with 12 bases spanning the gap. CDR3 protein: CSAQDFRSYEQYF. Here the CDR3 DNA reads TGCAGTGCCCAGGACTTTCGCTCCTACGAGCAGTACTTC.

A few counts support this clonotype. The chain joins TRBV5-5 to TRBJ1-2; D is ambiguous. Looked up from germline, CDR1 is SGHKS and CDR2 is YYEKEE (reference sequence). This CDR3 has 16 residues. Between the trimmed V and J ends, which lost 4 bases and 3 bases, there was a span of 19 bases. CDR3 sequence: CASSARAGNSDYGYTF. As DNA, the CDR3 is TGTGCCAGCAGCGCCCGGGCGGGAAATTCCGACTATGGCTACACCTTC.

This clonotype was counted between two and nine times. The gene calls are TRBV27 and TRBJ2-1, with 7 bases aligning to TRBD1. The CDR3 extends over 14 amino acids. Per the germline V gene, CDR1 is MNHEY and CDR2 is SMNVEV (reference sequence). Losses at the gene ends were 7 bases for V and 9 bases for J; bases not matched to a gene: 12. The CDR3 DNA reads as TGTGCCAGCATCACAGGGGACCCTCGGGGTGAGCAGTTCTTC. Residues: CASITGDPRGEQFF.

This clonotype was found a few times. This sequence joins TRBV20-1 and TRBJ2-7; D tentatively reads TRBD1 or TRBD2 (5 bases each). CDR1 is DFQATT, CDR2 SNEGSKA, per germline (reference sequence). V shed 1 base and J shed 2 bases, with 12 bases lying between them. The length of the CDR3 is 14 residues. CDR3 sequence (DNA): TGCAGTGCTAGAGTTCCGGGACCCACCTACGAGCAGTACTTC. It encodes CSARVPGPTYEQYF.

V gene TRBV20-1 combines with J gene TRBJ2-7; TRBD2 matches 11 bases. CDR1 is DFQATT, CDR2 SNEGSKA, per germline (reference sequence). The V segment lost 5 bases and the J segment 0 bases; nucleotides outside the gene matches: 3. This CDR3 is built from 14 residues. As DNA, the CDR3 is TGCAGTGCTCGTAGCGGGAGGGCCTCCTACGAGCAGTACTTC. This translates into CSARSGRASYEQYF.

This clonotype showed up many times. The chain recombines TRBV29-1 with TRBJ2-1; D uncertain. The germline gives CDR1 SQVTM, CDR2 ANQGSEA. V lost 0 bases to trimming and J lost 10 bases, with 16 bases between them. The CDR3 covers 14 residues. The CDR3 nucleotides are TGCAGCGTTGAAGATCTTTTTGGTAGTCGCGAGCAGTTCTTC. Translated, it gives CSVEDLFGSREQFF.

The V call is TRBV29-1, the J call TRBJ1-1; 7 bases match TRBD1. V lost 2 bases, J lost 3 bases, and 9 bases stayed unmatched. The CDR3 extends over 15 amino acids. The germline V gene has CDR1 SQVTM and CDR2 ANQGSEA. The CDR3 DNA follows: TGCAGCGTTGAAACAGGGGTGTCGGGGGACACTGAAGCTTTCTTT. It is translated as CSVETGVSGDTEAFF.

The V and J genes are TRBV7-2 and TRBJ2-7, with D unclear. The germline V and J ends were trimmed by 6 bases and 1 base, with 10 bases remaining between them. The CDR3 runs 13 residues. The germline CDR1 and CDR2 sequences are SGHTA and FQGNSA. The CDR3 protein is CASRPSASYEQYF. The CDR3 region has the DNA TGTGCCAGCAGGCCCAGCGCGTCCTACGAGCAGTACTTC.

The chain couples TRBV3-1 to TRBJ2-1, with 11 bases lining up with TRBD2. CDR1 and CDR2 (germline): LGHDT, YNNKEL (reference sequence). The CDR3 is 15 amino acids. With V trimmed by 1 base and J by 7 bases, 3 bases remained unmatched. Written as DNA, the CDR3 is TGTGCCAGCAGCCAAGGGACTAGCGGGTGGAATGAGCAGTTCTTC. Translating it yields CASSQGTSGWNEQFF.

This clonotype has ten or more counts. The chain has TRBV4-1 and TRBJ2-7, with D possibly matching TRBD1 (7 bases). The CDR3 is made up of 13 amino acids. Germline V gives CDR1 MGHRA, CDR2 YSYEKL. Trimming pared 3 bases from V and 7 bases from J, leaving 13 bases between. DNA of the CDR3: TGCGCCAGCAGCCAGGAGACAGGGAGGGAGCAGTACTTC. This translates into CASSQETGREQYF.

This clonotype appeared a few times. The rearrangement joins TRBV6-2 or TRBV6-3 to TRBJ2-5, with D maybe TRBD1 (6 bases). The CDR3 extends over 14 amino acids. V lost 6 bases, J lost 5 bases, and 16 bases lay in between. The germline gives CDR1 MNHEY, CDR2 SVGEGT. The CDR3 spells CASRRDTGWETQYF. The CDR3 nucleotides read TGTGCCAGCAGACGGGACACCGGATGGGAGACCCAGTACTTC.

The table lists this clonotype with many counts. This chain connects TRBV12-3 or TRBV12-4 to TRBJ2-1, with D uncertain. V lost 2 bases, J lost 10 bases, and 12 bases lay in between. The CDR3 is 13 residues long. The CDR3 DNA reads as TGTGCCAGCAGTTTATCAGCCTCCCGGGAGCAGTTCTTC. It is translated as CASSLSASREQFF.

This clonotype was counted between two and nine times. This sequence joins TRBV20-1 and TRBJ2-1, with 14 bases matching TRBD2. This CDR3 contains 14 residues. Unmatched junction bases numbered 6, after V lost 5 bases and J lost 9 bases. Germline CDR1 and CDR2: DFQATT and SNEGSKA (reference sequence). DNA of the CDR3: TGCAGTGCTCGGACTAGCGGGGGGTGGAGTGAGCAGTTCTTC. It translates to CSARTSGGWSEQFF.

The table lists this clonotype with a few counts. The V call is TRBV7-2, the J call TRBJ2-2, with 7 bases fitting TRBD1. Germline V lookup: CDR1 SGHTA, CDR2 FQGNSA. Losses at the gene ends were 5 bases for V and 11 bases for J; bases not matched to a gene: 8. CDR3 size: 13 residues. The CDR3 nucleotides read TGTGCCAGCAGCGTCGGACAGGCCTTAGAGCTGTTTTTT. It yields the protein CASSVGQALELFF.

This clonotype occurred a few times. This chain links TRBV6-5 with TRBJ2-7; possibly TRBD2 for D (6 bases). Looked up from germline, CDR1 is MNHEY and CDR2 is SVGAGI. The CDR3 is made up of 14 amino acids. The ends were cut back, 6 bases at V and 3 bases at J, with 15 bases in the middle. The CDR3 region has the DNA TGTGCCAGCAGCAGACTCCCGGGGGACTACGAGCAGTACTTC. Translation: CASSRLPGDYEQYF.

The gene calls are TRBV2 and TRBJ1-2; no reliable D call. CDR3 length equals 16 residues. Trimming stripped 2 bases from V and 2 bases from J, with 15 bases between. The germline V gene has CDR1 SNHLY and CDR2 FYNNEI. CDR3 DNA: TGTGCCAGCAGTGAAAGCGGGCATACATCCAACTATGGCTACACCTTC. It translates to CASSESGHTSNYGYTF.

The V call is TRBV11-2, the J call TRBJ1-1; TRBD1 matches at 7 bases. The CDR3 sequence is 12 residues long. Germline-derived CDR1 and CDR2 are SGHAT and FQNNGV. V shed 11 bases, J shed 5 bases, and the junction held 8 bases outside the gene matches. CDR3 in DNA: TGTGCCGGGGGGGCAGGGGGAACTGAAGCTTTCTTT. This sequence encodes CAGGAGGTEAFF.

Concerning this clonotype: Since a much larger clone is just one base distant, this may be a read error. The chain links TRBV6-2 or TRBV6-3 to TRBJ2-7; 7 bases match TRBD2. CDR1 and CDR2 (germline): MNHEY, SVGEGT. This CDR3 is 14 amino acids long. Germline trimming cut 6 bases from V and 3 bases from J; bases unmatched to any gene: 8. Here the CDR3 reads CASRYAREYYEQYF. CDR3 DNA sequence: TGTGCCAGCAGGTACGCGCGGGAGTACTACGAGCAGTACTTC.

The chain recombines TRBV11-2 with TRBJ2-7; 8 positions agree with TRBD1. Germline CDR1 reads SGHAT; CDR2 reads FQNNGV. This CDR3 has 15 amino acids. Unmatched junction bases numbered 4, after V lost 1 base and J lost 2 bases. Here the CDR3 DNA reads TGTGCCAGCAGCTTAGCTCGGGACAGGACCTACGAGCAGTACTTC. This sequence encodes CASSLARDRTYEQYF.

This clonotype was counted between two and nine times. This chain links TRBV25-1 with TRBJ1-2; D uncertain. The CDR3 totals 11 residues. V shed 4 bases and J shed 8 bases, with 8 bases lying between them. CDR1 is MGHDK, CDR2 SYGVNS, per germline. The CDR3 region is CASSVTVGYTF. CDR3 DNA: TGTGCCAGCAGTGTGACGGTAGGCTACACCTTC.

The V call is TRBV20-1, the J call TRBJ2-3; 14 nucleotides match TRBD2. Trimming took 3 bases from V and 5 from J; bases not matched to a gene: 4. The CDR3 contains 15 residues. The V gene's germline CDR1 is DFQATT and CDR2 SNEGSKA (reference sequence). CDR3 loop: CSARGTSGGGDTQYF. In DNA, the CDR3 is TGCAGTGCTAGGGGGACTAGCGGGGGAGGAGATACGCAGTATTTT.

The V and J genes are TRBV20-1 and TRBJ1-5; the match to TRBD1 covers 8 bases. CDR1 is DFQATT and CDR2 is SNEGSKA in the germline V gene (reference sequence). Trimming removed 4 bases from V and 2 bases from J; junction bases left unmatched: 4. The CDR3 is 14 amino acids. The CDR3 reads CSATQGAGNQPQHF. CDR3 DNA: TGCAGTGCTACGCAGGGGGCGGGCAATCAGCCCCAGCATTTT.

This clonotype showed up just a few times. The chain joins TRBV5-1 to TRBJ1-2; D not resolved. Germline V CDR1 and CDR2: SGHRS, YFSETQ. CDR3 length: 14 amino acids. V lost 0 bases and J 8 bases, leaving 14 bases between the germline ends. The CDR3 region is CASSLEYRAPGYTF. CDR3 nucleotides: TGCGCCAGCAGCTTGGAATATCGGGCCCCAGGCTACACCTTC.

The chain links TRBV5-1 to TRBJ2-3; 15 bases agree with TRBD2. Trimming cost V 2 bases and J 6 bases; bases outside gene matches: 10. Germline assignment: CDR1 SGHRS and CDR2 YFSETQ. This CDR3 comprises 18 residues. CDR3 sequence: CASSFSGTSGRTRDTQYF. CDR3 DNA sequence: TGCGCCAGCAGCTTCTCGGGGACTAGCGGGAGGACTAGGGATACGCAGTATTTT.

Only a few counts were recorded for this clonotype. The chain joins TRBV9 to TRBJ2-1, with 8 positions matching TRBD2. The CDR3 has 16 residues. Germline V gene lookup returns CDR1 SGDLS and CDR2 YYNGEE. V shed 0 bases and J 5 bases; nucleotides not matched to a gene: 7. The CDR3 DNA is TGTGCCAGCAGCGTAGGGGCGGGGGGTGATCACAATGAGCAGTTCTTC. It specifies CASSVGAGGDHNEQFF. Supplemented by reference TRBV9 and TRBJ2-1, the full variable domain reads DSGVTQTPKHLITATGQRVTLRCSPRSGDLSVYWYQQSLDQGLQFLIQYYNGEERAKGNILERFSAQQFPDLHSELNLSSLELGDSALYFCASSVGAGGDHNEQFFGPGTRLTVL.

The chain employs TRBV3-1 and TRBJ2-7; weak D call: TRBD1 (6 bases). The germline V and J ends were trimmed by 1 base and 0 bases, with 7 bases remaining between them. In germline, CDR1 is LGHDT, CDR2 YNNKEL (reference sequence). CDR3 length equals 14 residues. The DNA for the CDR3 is TGTGCCAGCAGCCAAGGGACAGACTCCTACGAGCAGTACTTC. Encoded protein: CASSQGTDSYEQYF.